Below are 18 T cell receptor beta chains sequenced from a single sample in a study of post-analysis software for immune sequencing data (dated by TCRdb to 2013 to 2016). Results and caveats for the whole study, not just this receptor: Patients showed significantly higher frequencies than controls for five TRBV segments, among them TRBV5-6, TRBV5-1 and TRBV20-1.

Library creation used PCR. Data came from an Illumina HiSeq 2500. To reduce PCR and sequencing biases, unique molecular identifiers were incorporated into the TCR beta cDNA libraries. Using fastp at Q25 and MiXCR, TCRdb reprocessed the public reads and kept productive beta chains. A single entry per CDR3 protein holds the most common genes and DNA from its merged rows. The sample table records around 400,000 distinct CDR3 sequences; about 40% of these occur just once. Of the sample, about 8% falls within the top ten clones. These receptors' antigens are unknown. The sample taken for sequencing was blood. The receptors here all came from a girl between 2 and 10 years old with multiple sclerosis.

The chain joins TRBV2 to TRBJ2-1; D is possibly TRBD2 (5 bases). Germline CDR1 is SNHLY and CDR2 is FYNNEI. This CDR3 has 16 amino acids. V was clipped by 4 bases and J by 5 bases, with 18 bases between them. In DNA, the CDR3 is TGTGCCAGCAGTGGAGAAGAGCGGACCTTAAACAATGAGCAGTTCTTC. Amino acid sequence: CASSGEERTLNNEQFF.

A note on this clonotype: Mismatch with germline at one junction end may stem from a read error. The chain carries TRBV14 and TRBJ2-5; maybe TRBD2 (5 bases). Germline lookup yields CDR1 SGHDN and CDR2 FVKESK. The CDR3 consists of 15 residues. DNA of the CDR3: TGTGCCAGCAGCCAAGTCGGAGTAGCGCAAGACACCCAGTACTTC. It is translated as CASSQVGVAQDTQYF.

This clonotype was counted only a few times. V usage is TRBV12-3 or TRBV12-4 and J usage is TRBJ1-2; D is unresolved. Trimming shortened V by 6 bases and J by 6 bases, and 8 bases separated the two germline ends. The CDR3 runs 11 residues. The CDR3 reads CASRDPNGYTF. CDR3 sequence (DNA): TGTGCCAGCAGGGACCCAAATGGCTACACCTTC.

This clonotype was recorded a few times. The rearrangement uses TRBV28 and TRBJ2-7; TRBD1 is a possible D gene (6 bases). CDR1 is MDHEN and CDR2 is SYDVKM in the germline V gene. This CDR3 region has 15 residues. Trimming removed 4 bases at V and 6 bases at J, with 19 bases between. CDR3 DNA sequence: TGTGCCAGCAGTTCACGCGGAACAGGGACGCGCGAGCAGTACTTC. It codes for CASSSRGTGTREQYF.

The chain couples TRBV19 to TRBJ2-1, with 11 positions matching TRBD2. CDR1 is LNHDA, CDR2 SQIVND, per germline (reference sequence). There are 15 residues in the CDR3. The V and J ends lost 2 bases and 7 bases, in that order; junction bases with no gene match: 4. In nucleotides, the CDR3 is TGTGCCAGTAGTATAACTAGCGGGAGTGGGAATGAGCAGTTCTTC. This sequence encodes CASSITSGSGNEQFF.

CDR3: CASTLREIWDTQYF. CDR3 nucleotides: TGTGCCAGCACCCTCAGGGAGATTTGGGATACGCAGTATTTT. The gene calls are TRBV6-1 and TRBJ2-3; the D gene could be TRBD1 or TRBD2 (5 bases each). Germline V gene lookup returns CDR1 MNHNS and CDR2 SASEGT. The V and J ends lost 7 bases and 6 bases respectively, with 17 bases between them. The CDR3 extends over 14 amino acids.

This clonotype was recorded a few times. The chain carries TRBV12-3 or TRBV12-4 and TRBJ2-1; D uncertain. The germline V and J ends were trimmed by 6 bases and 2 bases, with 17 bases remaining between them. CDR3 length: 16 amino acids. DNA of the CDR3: TGTGCCAGCAGGAGCCCCTTCGGGCAGGCCTACAATGAGCAGTTCTTC. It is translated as CASRSPFGQAYNEQFF.

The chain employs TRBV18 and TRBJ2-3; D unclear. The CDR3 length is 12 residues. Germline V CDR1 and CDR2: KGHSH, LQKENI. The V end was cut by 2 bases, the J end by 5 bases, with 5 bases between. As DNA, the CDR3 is TGTGCCAGCTCACCAGATGAAGATACGCAGTATTTT. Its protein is CASSPDEDTQYF.

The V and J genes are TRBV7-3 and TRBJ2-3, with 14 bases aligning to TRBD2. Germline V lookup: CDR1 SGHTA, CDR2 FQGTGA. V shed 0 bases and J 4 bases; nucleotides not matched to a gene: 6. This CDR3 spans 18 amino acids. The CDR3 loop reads CASSLTGLAGGRADTQYF. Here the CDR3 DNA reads TGTGCCAGCAGCTTAACCGGACTAGCGGGAGGCAGGGCAGATACGCAGTATTTT. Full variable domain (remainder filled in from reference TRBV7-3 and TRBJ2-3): GAGVSQTPSNKVTEKGKYVELRCDPISGHTALYWYRQSLGQGPEFLIYFQGTGAADDSGLPNDRFFAVRPEGSVSTLKIQRTERGDSAVYLCASSLTGLAGGRADTQYFGPGTRLTVL.

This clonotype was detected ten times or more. The CDR3 bases are TGCGCCAGCAGCCAGGGAGGGGCCAAAAACATTCAGTACTTC. Translation gives CASSQGGAKNIQYF. This chain connects TRBV4-1 to TRBJ2-4; 7 bases fit TRBD2. With V trimmed by 3 bases and J by 1 base, 0 bases remained unmatched. Germline assignment: CDR1 MGHRA and CDR2 YSYEKL. The CDR3 length is 14 residues.

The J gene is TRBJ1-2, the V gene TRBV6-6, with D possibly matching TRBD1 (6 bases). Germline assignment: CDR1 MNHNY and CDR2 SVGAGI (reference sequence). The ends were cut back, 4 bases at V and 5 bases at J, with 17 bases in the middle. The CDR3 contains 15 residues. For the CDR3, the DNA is TGTGCCAGCAGTTCCGGGACACTGAGAACTTATGGCTACACCTTC. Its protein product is CASSSGTLRTYGYTF.

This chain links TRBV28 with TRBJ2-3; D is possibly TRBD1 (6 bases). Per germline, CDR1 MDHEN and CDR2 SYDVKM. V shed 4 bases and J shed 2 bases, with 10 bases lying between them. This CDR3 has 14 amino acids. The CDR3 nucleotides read TGTGCCAGCAGTTCAGGACAGACCACAGATACGCAGTATTTT. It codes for CASSSGQTTDTQYF.

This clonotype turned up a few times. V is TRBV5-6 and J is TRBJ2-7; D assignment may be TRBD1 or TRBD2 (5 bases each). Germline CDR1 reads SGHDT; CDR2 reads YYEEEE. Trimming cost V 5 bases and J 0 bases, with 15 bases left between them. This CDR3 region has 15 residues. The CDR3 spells CASSSPGRSSYEQYF. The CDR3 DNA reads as TGTGCCAGCAGTTCACCGGGACGGAGCTCCTACGAGCAGTACTTC.

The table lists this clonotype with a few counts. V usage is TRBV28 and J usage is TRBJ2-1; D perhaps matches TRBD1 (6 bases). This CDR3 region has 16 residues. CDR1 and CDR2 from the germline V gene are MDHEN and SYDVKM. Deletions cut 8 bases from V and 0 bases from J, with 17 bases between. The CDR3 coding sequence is TGTGCCAGCTCGACCATGGGGGCCGGCTCCTACAATGAGCAGTTCTTC. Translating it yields CASSTMGAGSYNEQFF.

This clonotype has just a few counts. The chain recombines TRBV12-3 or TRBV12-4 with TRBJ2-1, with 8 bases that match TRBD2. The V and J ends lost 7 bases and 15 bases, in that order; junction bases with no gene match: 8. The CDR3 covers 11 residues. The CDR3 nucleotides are TGTGCCAGCACCTTGGGACTAGTTTGGTTCTTC. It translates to CASTLGLVWFF.

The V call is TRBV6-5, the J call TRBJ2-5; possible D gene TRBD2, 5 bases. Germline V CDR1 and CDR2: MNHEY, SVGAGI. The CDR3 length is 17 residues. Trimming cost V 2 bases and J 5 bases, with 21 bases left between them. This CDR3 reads CASSYSGDPFSEETQYF. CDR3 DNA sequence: TGTGCCAGCAGTTACAGCGGCGACCCCTTTTCTGAGGAGACCCAGTACTTC.

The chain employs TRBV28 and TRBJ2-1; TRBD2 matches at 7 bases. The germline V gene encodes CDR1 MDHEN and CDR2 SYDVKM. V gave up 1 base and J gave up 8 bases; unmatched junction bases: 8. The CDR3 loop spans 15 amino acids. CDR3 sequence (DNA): TGTGCCAGCAGTTTATCGGGGGAGGGCGTCTATGAGCAGTTCTTC. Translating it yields CASSLSGEGVYEQFF.

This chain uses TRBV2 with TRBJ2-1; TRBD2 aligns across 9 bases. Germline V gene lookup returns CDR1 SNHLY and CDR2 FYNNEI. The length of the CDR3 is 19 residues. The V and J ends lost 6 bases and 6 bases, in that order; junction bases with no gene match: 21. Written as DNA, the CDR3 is TGTGCCAGCAGCGACGAAGAAAATTCCGGGACTAGCCTCGGCAATGAGCAGTTCTTC. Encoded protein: CASSDEENSGTSLGNEQFF.